A single sample is the source of the 16 T cell receptor beta chains below, sequenced in a study of blood T cell repertoires in COVID-19. Sequenced by immunoSEQ multiplex PCR; TCRdb stores in-frame clones only, minus some. The sample includes about 220,000 clones, 65% to 85% of them seen just once. Source material: peripheral blood. The source is a woman in her thirties who had recovered from COVID-19.

The rearrangement uses TRBV5-4 and TRBJ1-4; D remains ambiguous. The germline V and J ends were trimmed by 0 bases and 0 bases, with 12 bases remaining between them. In germline, CDR1 is SGHNT, CDR2 YYREEE (reference sequence). The CDR3 length is 17 residues. The CDR3 sequence is CASSLDPSTATNEKLFF. DNA of the CDR3: TGTGCCAGCAGCTTGGACCCCTCAACTGCAACTAATGAAAAACTGTTTTTT.

The rearrangement joins TRBV3-1 (or the pseudogene TRBV3-2) to TRBJ2-3; 8 nucleotides match TRBD2. In germline, CDR1 is LGHDT, CDR2 YNNKEL (reference sequence). The CDR3 spans 16 residues. V trimming: 1 base; J trimming: 4 bases; junction bases outside the gene matches: 7. The CDR3 nucleotides read TGTGCCAGCAGCCAAGTAATAGCGGGATCGGCAGATACGCAGTATTTT. Translating it yields CASSQVIAGSADTQYF.

The chain carries TRBV7-2 and TRBJ2-3; 14 nucleotides line up with TRBD2. This CDR3 comprises 15 residues. Trimming at V came to 5 bases and at J to 6 bases, leaving 4 bases not matched to a gene. Germline assignment: CDR1 SGHTA and CDR2 FQGNSA. The CDR3 protein is CASSVTSGRADTQYF. The CDR3 DNA is TGTGCCAGCAGCGTGACTAGCGGGAGGGCTGATACGCAGTATTTT.

The chain combines TRBV4-1 with TRBJ1-1, with unresolved D. This CDR3 comprises 17 residues. Germline CDR1 is MGHRA and CDR2 is YSYEKL. V lost 0 bases to trimming and J lost 0 bases, with 14 bases between them. CDR3 DNA: TGCGCCAGCAGCCAAGAATTAGCCGAACGGATGAACACTGAAGCTTTCTTT. Protein sequence: CASSQELAERMNTEAFF.

This chain uses TRBV6-1 with TRBJ2-3; 9 bases line up with TRBD1. This CDR3 has 16 amino acids. V was pared by 4 bases and J by 3 bases, with 8 bases of the junction left unmatched. The germline gives CDR1 MNHNS, CDR2 SASEGT. The DNA of the CDR3 is TGTGCCAGCAGTGGCCAAACAGGGGGCTCAACAGATACGCAGTATTTT. It yields the protein CASSGQTGGSTDTQYF.

The rearrangement links TRBV12-5 to TRBJ2-7; D is uncertain. Germline CDR1 is LGHNT and CDR2 is FRNRAP. The V gene lost 1 base and the J gene lost 3 bases, with 7 bases spanning the gap. This CDR3 spans 13 amino acids. CDR3 bases: TGTGCTAGTGGTTTGGCCCGAGACTACGAGCAGTACTTC. Translated: CASGLARDYEQYF.

The gene calls are TRBV19 and TRBJ1-2, with 7 bases lining up with TRBD1. V was clipped by 1 base and J by 3 bases; unmatched bases: 14. The CDR3 is 18 amino acids. Germline V CDR1 and CDR2: LNHDA, SQIVND (reference sequence). CDR3 loop: CASSIGQGREDGYYGYTF. In nucleotides, the CDR3 is TGTGCCAGTAGTATAGGACAGGGTAGGGAGGATGGATACTATGGCTACACCTTC.

The chain employs TRBV19 and TRBJ2-1; a weak D match, TRBD2 (5 bases). V was pared by 2 bases and J by 5 bases, with 13 bases between. CDR3 size: 15 residues. In germline, CDR1 is LNHDA, CDR2 SQIVND (reference sequence). The CDR3 DNA reads TGTGCCAGTAGTATAAAGGCGGGTATGGACAATGAGCAGTTCTTC. Translating gives CASSIKAGMDNEQFF.

This clone was counted only a few times. The rearrangement links TRBV28 to TRBJ1-1, with 9 bases aligning to TRBD1. The CDR3 consists of 16 residues. CDR1 and CDR2 (germline): MDHEN, SYDVKM. The J segment lost 0 bases and the V segment lost 7 bases, leaving 9 bases of the junction unmatched. This CDR3 reads CASTDEGTGMNTEAFF. Written as DNA, the CDR3 is TGTGCCAGCACGGACGAAGGGACAGGGATGAACACTGAAGCTTTCTTT. Full variable domain (outside the CDR3, taken from reference TRBV28 and TRBJ1-1): DVKVTQSSRYLVKRTGEKVFLECVQDMDHENMFWYRQDPGLGLRLIYFSYDVKMKEKGDIPEGYSVSREKKERFSLILESASTNQTSMYLCASTDEGTGMNTEAFFGQGTRLTVV.

J is TRBJ1-1 and V is TRBV18; D is ambiguous. Germline-derived CDR1 and CDR2 are KGHSH and LQKENI. The length of the CDR3 is 12 residues. Deletions cut 3 bases from V and 10 bases from J, with 12 bases between. CDR3 sequence reads: CASSPSSTTAFF. CDR3 nucleotide sequence: TGTGCCAGCTCACCGTCCAGTACTACAGCTTTCTTT.

The gene calls are TRBV27 and TRBJ2-1, with D possibly matching TRBD2 (5 bases). This CDR3 spans 15 amino acids. With 3 bases removed from V and 0 bases from J, the gap between germline ends came to 9 bases. CDR1 and CDR2 from the germline V gene are MNHEY and SMNVEV (reference sequence). The CDR3 DNA reads TGTGCCAGCAGTTTTATAGGGAGCTCCTACAATGAGCAGTTCTTC. Protein sequence: CASSFIGSSYNEQFF.

The chain recombines TRBV7-3 with TRBJ2-3, with 7 nucleotides matching TRBD1. Germline assignment: CDR1 SGHTA and CDR2 FQGTGA. J lost 1 base, V lost 5 bases, and 9 bases had no gene match. The CDR3 contains 16 residues. As DNA, the CDR3 is TGTGCCAGCAGCAATACAGGGGAGAGAGGCACAGATACGCAGTATTTT. Translated, it gives CASSNTGERGTDTQYF.

This clone was detected only once. The chain has TRBV7-6 and TRBJ1-6; D not resolved. The V end lost 1 base, the J end lost 9 bases, and 13 bases lay between the germline ends. CDR1 is SGHVS and CDR2 is FNYEAQ in the germline V gene. The CDR3 totals 15 residues. The CDR3 coding sequence is TGTGCCAGCAGCTTAGGGTCACTCCGAGGTTCACCCCTCCACTTT. This translates into CASSLGSLRGSPLHF.

In DNA form, the CDR3 reads TGTGCCAGCAGTTTGACAGGGCCCCGCGCCGGGGAGCTGTTTTTT. Encoded protein: CASSLTGPRAGELFF. The chain joins TRBV27 to TRBJ2-2, with 7 bases identical to TRBD1. Germline lookup yields CDR1 MNHEY and CDR2 SMNVEV (reference sequence). V shed 3 bases and J 6 bases; nucleotides not matched to a gene: 7. CDR3 length: 15 amino acids.

In this sample, this clone turned up a few times. V gene TRBV3-1 (or the pseudogene TRBV3-2) combines with J gene TRBJ1-2; D is perhaps TRBD1 (6 bases). CDR3 length: 17 residues. V was pared by 4 bases and J by 4 bases, with 22 bases between. Germline CDR1 and CDR2: LGHDT and YNNKEL (reference sequence). CDR3: CASSRYLGGGRPYGYTF. CDR3 in DNA: TGTGCCAGCAGCCGCTACCTAGGCGGGGGCCGGCCCTATGGCTACACCTTC.

This clone was picked up one time. This rearrangement joins TRBV7-8 to TRBJ1-2, with TRBD1 identical over 7 bases. The germline gives CDR1 SGHVS, CDR2 FQNEAQ. The CDR3 sequence is 14 residues long. V dropped 1 base and J dropped 7; count of bases not matched to a gene: 6. In DNA, the CDR3 is TGTGCCAGCAGCTTAGACAGGGGAAAGGGTGGCTACACCTTC. Translated, it gives CASSLDRGKGGYTF.